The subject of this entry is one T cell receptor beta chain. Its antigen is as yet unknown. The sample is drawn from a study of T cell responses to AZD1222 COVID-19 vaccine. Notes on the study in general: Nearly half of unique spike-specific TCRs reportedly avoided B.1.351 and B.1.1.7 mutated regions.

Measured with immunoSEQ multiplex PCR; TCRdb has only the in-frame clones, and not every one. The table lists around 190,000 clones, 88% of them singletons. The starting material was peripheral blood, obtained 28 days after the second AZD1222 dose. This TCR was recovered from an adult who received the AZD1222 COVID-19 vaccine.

The CDR3 DNA is TGTGCCAGCAGCCCAGGAAACAGGGGAAACACTGAAGCTTTCTTT. Translation gives CASSPGNRGNTEAFF. This chain uses TRBV3-1 (or the pseudogene TRBV3-2) with TRBJ1-1, with 7 bases identical to TRBD1. The V gene's germline CDR1 is LGHDT and CDR2 YNNKEL (reference sequence). V was clipped by 4 bases and J by 2 bases; unmatched bases: 7. CDR3 length equals 15 residues.